This record covers a single T cell receptor (beta chain). Repertoires were generated with immunoSEQ multiplex PCR, while TCRdb's copy carries only in-frame clones and drops some. The top ten hold about 0.25% of the sample, which has approximately 73,000 clones, 93% seen once. This entry comes from a study of technical replicates of blood from four donors. The CDR3 spans 15 residues. Trimming at V came to 5 bases and at J to 2 bases, leaving 9 bases not matched to a gene. The germline V gene encodes CDR1 GTSNPN and CDR2 SVGIG (reference sequence). The sequencing input was T cells isolated from PBMCs. The receptor's source is a human donor in good health. This chain links TRBV30 with TRBJ2-7; 10 bases fit TRBD2. This CDR3 is CAWGDSGRNPYEQYF. The CDR3 DNA sequence: TGTGCCTGGGGGGATAGCGGGAGGAACCCCTACGAGCAGTACTTC.